This T cell receptor (beta chain) was captured by sequencing in a study of neurological immune-mediated disorders. General study points: The most TCR clonal expansion was seen in HTLV-1-associated myelopathy, whereas the least was seen in multiple sclerosis, below the level in healthy controls.

Synthesis of cDNA was performed by 5'RACE using 10-nucleotide random UMIs. From the 5' RACE reads, TCRdb called clonotypes with MiXCR, one entry per CDR3 protein. Of 69,000 or so distinct CDR3 sequences detected, about 5.1% appear once; the ten largest clones hold 2.2%. From 2 million PBMCs stored at -80 C, the unsorted libraries were generated. Germline CDR1 reads LGHDT; CDR2 reads YNNKEL (reference sequence). Trimming removed 0 bases at V and 1 base at J, with 9 bases between. This CDR3 spans 15 amino acids. This clonotype was observed many times. Its matching antigen is unknown. The chain employs TRBV3-1 and TRBJ1-1; D is unresolved. This TCR came from a woman between 65 and 79 years old with multiple sclerosis. The sequencing sample was made of PBMCs. The CDR3 DNA reads as TGTGCCAGCAGCCAAGAGGGTGGCGGGAACACTGAAGCTTTCTTT. It codes for CASSQEGGGNTEAFF.